This TCR beta chain was sequenced during a study of CD8+CD57+ T cells in acquired aplastic anemia. Background on the study: DNA recovered from sorted CD4+ and CD8+ cells had a mean of 3.2 ug. Findings and limits, study-wide: Patients and controls had CD8+ Simpson's diversity values that were not significantly distinct.

Germline V gene data show CDR1 as LGHNA and CDR2 as YNFKEQ. The length of the CDR3 is 15 residues. Note on this clonotype: The target antigen is unknown. Sequence at one end of the junction differs from germline and may be a read error.

For CDR3 and TCR beta VDJ profiling, genomic DNA was the template used. TCRdb re-called the reads through MiXCR, storing one row per CDR3 protein. The table shows around 200,000 distinct CDR3 sequences, with 63% occurring only once. Previously, flow cytometry had revealed CD8+CD57+ cell expansion in the patients chosen for sequencing. J is TRBJ2-1 and V is TRBV4-2; 8 bases are a match to TRBD2. The sequenced sample was sorted CD4+, CD8+, or CD8+CD57+ T cells (not recorded which) from PBMCs. This TCR derives from a human donor with aplastic anemia. The CDR3 DNA reads as TGTGCCAGCAGCCAATCTAGCGGGTCATACAATGGGCAGTTCTTC. As protein: CASSQSSGSYNGQFF.